The entry below gives a single T cell receptor (beta chain) sequence along with its context. The libraries were made with immunoSEQ v3. Assay used: immunoSEQ multiplex PCR; TCRdb lists only in-frame clones, some missing. The data hold about 21,000 clones, with about 78% observed a single time. The time point is: pre-treatment sample, taken before nivolumab and TIL therapy. The sample belongs to a study of TIL therapy for anti-PD-1-resistant metastatic lung cancer. Study overall: Median patient age was approximately 59, ranging roughly 35-75 years. Tumors carried a median roughly 1.5 non-synonymous mutations per megabase.

CDR3 length: 11 residues. Trimming took 5 bases from V and 6 from J, leaving 11 bases between them. Germline CDR1 and CDR2: GTSNPN and SVGIG (reference sequence). Sample: blood, taken at baseline. The TCR was taken from a person aged 25 to 80 with non-small cell lung cancer. The rearrangement uses TRBV30 and TRBJ2-7; D may be TRBD1 (5 bases). Here the CDR3 DNA reads TGTGCCTGGGCTAGGGGTTCCGAGCAGTACTTC. This codes for CAWARGSEQYF.